This T cell receptor (beta chain) stems from a study of regulatory T cells in long-lasting Graves disease (dated by TCRdb to 2020 to 2022). Regarding the complete study: Patients with newly diagnosed Graves' disease had been on antithyroid drugs for under 3 months. Patients with persistent Graves' disease were compared with patients with newly diagnosed Graves' disease using TCR sequencing and RNA sequencing of peripheral blood. A total of around 35 samples were covered by TCR sequencing, comprising roughly 13 persistent and some 20 newly diagnosed Graves' disease patients. The study was conducted in China and was registered as a clinical trial. The paper as a whole reports these results and caveats: Peripheral blood alone was examined, since thyroid tissue, which constituted the primary lesion, could not be accessed. The small sample size was acknowledged by the authors as a limitation that may reduce accuracy. Lower TCR Shannon entropy and fewer highly expanded clones were observed in persistent Graves' disease patients than in newly diagnosed patients, which suggested clonal expansion. Sequencing and analysis were restricted to the TCR beta chain. Patients with persistent disease shared more public clonotypes (over 2,500) than newly diagnosed patients did (approximately 970).

What the time point label conveys for this sample: newly diagnosed GD, antithyroid drugs for less than 3 months. For both TCR sequencing and RNA sequencing, RNA was extracted from PBMCs in TRIzol. The diagnosis of Graves' disease followed American Thyroid Association guidelines. Recruitment of patients was carried out at an endocrinology department in Xi'an, China. Each patient gave roughly 10 milliliters of peripheral blood, collected in an EDTA anticoagulant tube. Ficoll Paque Plus density gradient separation was used to isolate PBMCs, and no further T cell sorting was done. An Agilent 2100 Bioanalyzer and agarose gel were used to check RNA quality, while a NanoDrop 2000 measured RNA concentration. The table lists this clonotype with many counts. What this receptor recognizes is not known. Base qualities were left out, and no much larger clone turns up one base away. Libraries were made using multiplex PCR. The run used an Illumina HiSeq 4000. CDR3 regions were amplified by Arm-PCR with iRepertoire HTBI primers to construct TCR beta libraries. Before sequencing, the PCR products went through gel purification. Concerning the study's data processing: Gene usage analysis of CDR3 amino acid clonotypes used the approximately 62 TRBV and more than 13 TRBJ segments found across samples. COPE and FqMerger were used to merge filtered high-quality paired reads into contigs. Contigs were aligned with BLAST to IMGT TRBV, TRBD and TRBJ reference genes, and CDR3 was defined per IMGT. Clonotypes above 0.1% frequency were classified as highly expanded clones. Repertoire diversity was measured by Shannon entropy, and V-J evenness by the Gini coefficient. Public clonotypes were defined as clonotypes shared by more than one individual. TCRdb trimmed public reads at Q25 via fastp, called clones via MiXCR and kept in-frame beta chains. Rows with one shared CDR3 protein collapse into an entry with the most common genes and DNA. Clone size and V and J calls follow TCRdb, not the original study. Present in this sample are about 430,000 distinct CDR3 sequences, over 14% of which were seen just once. The ten top clones hold over 7.5% of the sample.

The sample also formed part of further work on T cells in Graves' hyperthyroidism and ophthalmopathy. Reported in the second study: Graves' hyperthyroidism was defined as stable when no progression to ophthalmopathy occurred over 18 months of follow-up. Hyperthyroidism patients were aged 18 to 65 years and newly diagnosed, with disease duration of less than 2 months. Any patient with an uncontrolled infection, another autoimmune disease, pregnancy or lactation was excluded. Clinical symptoms, serum thyroxine and TRAb, thyroid ultrasound, and orbital computed tomography formed the basis for the diagnoses. For the first round of RT-PCR on the TCR CDR3, the HTBI primer set was used together with the Qiagen OneStep RT-PCR kit. Most expanded thyroid clonotypes (frequency above 0.001) were also detected in blood, a finding suggesting that blood repertoires may reflect thyroid immune responses. A model built on a 13 V-J signature distinguished ophthalmopathy from stable hyperthyroidism, reaching roughly 88% sensitivity and about 81% specificity in cross-validation and 80%/75% in testing. In validation, the model predicted progression to ophthalmopathy with about 71% sensitivity and less than 80% specificity, a median of 6.5 months before onset. To identify distinguishing TCR V-J signatures, a discovery cohort of some 100 patients was used, comprising 40 to 45 with Graves' ophthalmopathy and under 60 with stable Graves' hyperthyroidism. Prospective prediction of ophthalmopathy was tested in an independent validation cohort consisting of 18 to 20 hyperthyroidism patients and more than 15 patients who later progressed to ophthalmopathy. The 100 discovery patients were randomly divided into training and test sets at a 7:3 ratio. In roughly six Graves' hyperthyroidism patients, the study also compared T-cell repertoires from thyroid tissue with T-cell repertoires from blood. After sampling, hyperthyroidism patients received methimazole starting at 30 mg daily, and ophthalmopathy patients received high-dose intravenous methylprednisolone. Libraries were constructed in a second round of multiplex PCR, after which size selection and purification were performed. The libraries were sequenced on an Illumina HiSeq2000 using paired-end 100 bp reads. SOAPnuke was used to process the raw data, throwing out any read that contained adapters or uncalled bases, had a mean Phred below 15, or lacked an exact constant-primer or identifier match. COPE v1.2.5 was used to merge the high-quality paired reads, and each unique nucleotide sequence was defined as a clonotype. MiTCR v1.1 was used to align clonotypes to the IMGT TRBV, TRBD and TRBJ reference segments. Analysis was restricted to V-J combinations with a frequency above 0.0001, which covered over 98% of repertoires. The TCS score was defined as F50 (clonal expansion) divided by E x V (chaos), with BLOSUM62-based TCRdist calculated between CDR3 peptides within each V-J. Welch's t-statistics and random forest reduced around 520 V-J features to about 12, which were used in a naive Bayes classifier (R e1071). No statistical method was used to set the sample size in advance, and investigators knew the group allocation. According to the paper, TCR Vbeta CDR3 sequencing was carried out on about 140 peripheral blood samples, which came from fewer than 50 ophthalmopathy, 75 to 80 hyperthyroidism and around 17 progressor patients.

The sequence was collected from a woman aged 40 to 49 with Graves disease. Donor details come from another sample of the same person, matched by shared clones. The sequencing used peripheral blood mononuclear cells (PBMCs), collected at new diagnosis, from a patient treated with antithyroid drugs.

The nucleotides are TGTGCCAGCAGTCCTGGGACTTCTTCCTCCTACGAGCAGTACTTC. This yields the protein CASSPGTSSSYEQYF. The rearranged chain carries TRBV6-2 or TRBV6-3 and TRBJ2-7, with TRBD2 tentatively as D gene (6 bases match). The germline V gene gives CDR1 as MNHEY and CDR2 as SVGEGT. The cysteine opens and the phenylalanine closes a CDR3 of 15 amino acids. Only CDR3 DNA remains: 45 bases, in frame from the first base. V is clipped by 5 bases and J by 0 bases, and the sequence between their germline boundaries is 14 bases long.